Presented here are 15 T cell receptor beta chains from one specimen sequenced in a study of blood T cells in healthy people across ages. The second PCR ran about 6 to 12 cycles with a sample-barcoded 5' primer and J-beta primers. TCRdb analysed the 5' RACE reads with MiXCR anew, one entry per CDR3 protein. The table includes roughly 900,000 distinct CDR3 sequences, approximately 49% detected once. Material for sequencing was blood. These receptors all stem from a young man in good health.

The sample holds a few counts of this clonotype. The V call is TRBV5-5, the J call TRBJ2-5; 7 bases map to TRBD1. J lost 2 bases, V lost 4 bases, and 8 bases had no gene match. The V gene's germline CDR1 is SGHKS and CDR2 YYEKEE (reference sequence). The CDR3 length is 15 residues. CDR3 in DNA: TGTGCCAGCAGCGCGGACAGGAGACTACAAGAGACCCAGTACTTC. It encodes CASSADRRLQETQYF. The variable domain in full, with the rest retrieved from reference TRBV5-5 and TRBJ2-5, is DAGVTQSPTHLIKTRGQQVTLRCSPISGHKSVSWYQQVLGQGPQFIFQYYEKEERGRGNFPDRFSARQFPNYSSELNVNALLLGDSALYLCASSADRRLQETQYFGPGTRLLVL.

The gene calls are TRBV20-1 and TRBJ2-1; 9 bases are a match to TRBD2. This CDR3 region has 15 residues. CDR1 DFQATT and CDR2 SNEGSKA come from the germline V gene (reference sequence). Trimming removed 0 bases from V and 9 bases from J; junction bases left unmatched: 9. CDR3 in DNA: TGCAGTGCTAGAGATAGCAGCGGGGGGTTCGGTGAGCAGTTCTTC. Its protein is CSARDSSGGFGEQFF.

There are many counts of this clonotype. V is TRBV20-1 and J is TRBJ2-7; D remains ambiguous. Germline loops: CDR1 DFQATT, CDR2 SNEGSKA (reference sequence). The CDR3 spans 11 residues. Between the trimmed V and J ends, which lost 4 bases and 3 bases, there was a span of 7 bases. CDR3 amino acids: CSATYLYEQYF. The CDR3 nucleotides are TGCAGTGCTACCTACCTCTACGAGCAGTACTTC.

This clonotype was detected ten times or more. V usage is TRBV4-1 and J usage is TRBJ2-7; D uncertain. Germline loops: CDR1 MGHRA, CDR2 YSYEKL. CDR3 size: 14 residues. Trimming cost V 4 bases and J 0 bases, with 10 bases left between them. The CDR3 loop reads CASSPTTASYEQYF. The CDR3 coding sequence is TGCGCCAGCAGCCCTACGACGGCCTCCTACGAGCAGTACTTC.

The chain couples TRBV9 to TRBJ1-4; 7 bases match TRBD1. From germline, CDR1 is SGDLS and CDR2 YYNGEE. The CDR3 totals 15 residues. V lost 1 base and J lost 0; bases outside the gene matches: 0. In DNA, the CDR3 is TGTGCCAGCAGCGTAACAGGGGCAACTAATGAAAAACTGTTTTTT. Its translation: CASSVTGATNEKLFF.

This chain links TRBV4-3 with TRBJ2-7; 8 bases are a match to TRBD2. J lost 2 bases, V lost 4 bases, and 10 bases had no gene match. The CDR3 runs to 16 residues. Germline V gene data show CDR1 as LGHNA and CDR2 as YSLEER. The CDR3 coding sequence is TGCGCCAGCAGCCCCCGTTGGCGGGGGGATACCTACGAGCAGTACTTC. The encoded protein is CASSPRWRGDTYEQYF.

The chain links TRBV4-3 to TRBJ1-2; D is unresolved. V gave up 0 bases and J gave up 0 bases, with 11 bases separating them. The germline V gene has CDR1 LGHNA and CDR2 YSLEER. The CDR3 runs 16 residues. In DNA, the CDR3 is TGCGCCAGCAGCCAAGAAGTTGGGTCACCTAACTATGGCTACACCTTC. Residues: CASSQEVGSPNYGYTF.

The chain couples TRBV7-2 to TRBJ2-7; perhaps D is TRBD1 or TRBD2 (5 bases each). Germline V gene sequence: CDR1 SGHTA, CDR2 FQGNSA. V lost 5 bases and J 2 bases, leaving 16 bases between the germline ends. This CDR3 comprises 15 residues. The chain's CDR3 is CASSLAGTLAYEQYF. The CDR3 nucleotides read TGTGCCAGCAGCCTGGCCGGGACCCTAGCCTACGAGCAGTACTTC.

The chain has TRBV20-1 and TRBJ2-3; 7 positions match TRBD2. V shed 0 bases and J 6 bases; nucleotides not matched to a gene: 9. Germline V lookup: CDR1 DFQATT, CDR2 SNEGSKA (reference sequence). The CDR3 has 15 residues. The chain's CDR3 is CSARDPGGTWDTQYF. The CDR3 DNA sequence: TGCAGTGCTAGAGATCCGGGGGGTACGTGGGATACGCAGTATTTT.

The V gene is TRBV6-5, the J gene TRBJ2-6, with 7 bases identical to TRBD1. This CDR3 comprises 19 residues. The V and J ends lost 0 bases and 0 bases, in that order; junction bases with no gene match: 8. Germline loops: CDR1 MNHEY, CDR2 SVGAGI. CDR3 protein: CASSYSQDRSFSGANVLTF. The CDR3 nucleotides are TGTGCCAGCAGTTACTCTCAGGACAGGAGCTTCTCTGGGGCCAACGTCCTGACTTTC.

This clonotype was observed a few times. The V call is TRBV13, the J call TRBJ1-4; the D gene is possibly TRBD1 (5 bases). Looked up from germline, CDR1 is PRHDT and CDR2 is FYEKMQ (reference sequence). This CDR3 is built from 14 residues. V lost 5 bases to trimming and J lost 6 bases, with 13 bases between them. CDR3 bases: TGTGCCAGCAGCCAGATAGCGGGGGATGAAAAACTGTTTTTT. Its translation is CASSQIAGDEKLFF.

V and J are TRBV15 and TRBJ2-5, with a tentative D call TRBD2 (7 bases). Germline CDR1 reads LNHNV; CDR2 reads YYDKDF (reference sequence). V was shortened by 5 bases and J by 3 bases, with 13 bases between the two germline ends. This CDR3 comprises 14 residues. CDR3 DNA sequence: TGTGCCACCAGCGGGGGGGGCTCCGAAGAGACCCAGTACTTC. Protein product: CATSGGGSEETQYF.

The gene calls are TRBV5-1 and TRBJ2-5; 8 bases align to TRBD1. Germline trimming cut 9 bases from V and 11 bases from J; bases unmatched to any gene: 21. Germline loops: CDR1 SGHRS, CDR2 YFSETQ. The CDR3 runs 15 residues. The CDR3 sequence is CATSKGRQGNYKQYF. The CDR3 DNA is TGCGCCACCTCAAAAGGGAGACAGGGGAACTACAAGCAGTACTTC.

With regard to this clonotype: A single base separates this from a much larger clone, so it may be a read error. The gene calls are TRBV6-2 or TRBV6-3 and TRBJ2-5, with 7 nucleotides matching TRBD1. J gave up 11 bases and V 6 bases, and 12 bases lay outside the gene matches. This CDR3 has 13 amino acids. Germline CDR1 reads MNHEY; CDR2 reads SVGEGT. For the CDR3, the DNA is TGTGCCAGCAGATCGACAGGGCAACGAGGGCAGTACTTC. It codes for CASRSTGQRGQYF.

J is TRBJ2-4 and V is TRBV16; a weak D match, TRBD1 (6 bases). CDR3 size: 15 residues. The germline CDR1 and CDR2 sequences are KGHSY and FQNENV. The V gene lost 0 bases and the J gene lost 2 bases, with 8 bases spanning the gap. As DNA, the CDR3 is TGTGCCAGCAGCCAATCCAGGGGAACCAAAAACATTCAGTACTTC. Its protein product is CASSQSRGTKNIQYF.